This TCR beta chain was sequenced for a study of blood T cell repertoires in COVID-19. Sequencing used immunoSEQ multiplex PCR; TCRdb keeps in-frame clones, though not all of them. The table lists a few hundred thousand clones, nearly 90% of them singletons. V dropped 4 bases and J dropped 2; count of bases not matched to a gene: 6. CDR3 length: 15 amino acids. CDR1 is GTSNPN, CDR2 SVGIG, per germline (reference sequence). Only a few counts were recorded for this clone. The origin of this receptor is a woman aged 25 to 39 who had recovered from COVID-19. This chain connects TRBV30 to TRBJ2-3, with 10 bases identical to TRBD1. The sequenced sample consisted of PBMCs or T cells enriched from blood (not recorded which). In DNA form, the CDR3 reads TGTGCCTGGACCCAAGGACAGGGGGACACAGATACGCAGTATTTT. As protein: CAWTQGQGDTDTQYF. The variable domain in full, completed from reference TRBV30 and TRBJ2-3, reads SQTIHQWPATLVQPVGSPLSLECTVEGTSNPNLYWYRQAAGRGLQLLFYSVGIGQISSEVPQNLSASRPQDRQFILSSKKLLLSDSGFYLCAWTQGQGDTDTQYFGPGTRLTVL.